These 23 T cell receptor beta chains came from one sample sequenced in a study of control samples from healthy donors and cancer patients. Only in-frame clones appear in the TCRdb table, and some are missing; sequencing was by immunoSEQ multiplex PCR. This table has more than 120,000 clones, around 90% appearing once. Sequencing was carried out using blood. The source is a man aged 25-45 years in good health.

The chain joins TRBV5-1 to TRBJ2-7; 9 bases agree with TRBD1. The CDR3 is made up of 17 amino acids. Per the germline V gene, CDR1 is SGHRS and CDR2 is YFSETQ. J was trimmed by 6 bases and V by 0 bases; bases with no gene match: 13. CDR3 nucleotides: TGCGCCAGCAGCTTGGCCGGGACAGGGATCTGGGGCGCCGAGCAGTACTTC. This encodes CASSLAGTGIWGAEQYF.

The J gene is TRBJ2-7, the V gene TRBV19, with 12 bases fitting TRBD1. J was trimmed by 7 bases and V by 6 bases; bases with no gene match: 13. The V gene's germline CDR1 is LNHDA and CDR2 SQIVND (reference sequence). The length of the CDR3 is 16 residues. As DNA, the CDR3 is TGTGCCAGTAGCCGAACCGGGACAGGGGGCTTAGGTGAGCAGTACTTC. Its translation is CASSRTGTGGLGEQYF.

The J gene is TRBJ2-5, the V gene TRBV7-2; TRBD2 is a possible D gene (5 bases). Deletions cut 5 bases from V and 5 bases from J, with 12 bases between. The CDR3 spans 13 residues. The germline V gene encodes CDR1 SGHTA and CDR2 FQGNSA. The CDR3 here is CASSPPGIETQYF. The CDR3 bases are TGTGCCAGCAGCCCCCCGGGGATCGAGACCCAGTACTTC.

This sequence joins TRBV5-1 and TRBJ2-7; TRBD1 agrees at 7 bases. CDR1 and CDR2 from the germline V gene are SGHRS and YFSETQ. This CDR3 is built from 15 residues. The junction had 12 bases not matched to a gene; V was cut back by 7 bases and J by 2 bases. The CDR3 spells CASCLDPGQTYEQYF. The CDR3 nucleotides are TGCGCCAGCTGCCTCGACCCGGGACAGACCTACGAGCAGTACTTC.

The gene calls are TRBV6-5 and TRBJ2-5, with a weak D call TRBD1 (5 bases). The CDR3 has 14 amino acids. In germline, CDR1 is MNHEY, CDR2 SVGAGI. V shed 5 bases and J shed 0 bases, with 10 bases lying between them. CDR3 loop: CASSLDTYQETQYF. CDR3 sequence (DNA): TGTGCCAGCAGTCTGGACACTTACCAAGAGACCCAGTACTTC.

V gene TRBV4-2 combines with J gene TRBJ1-3; D is unresolved. This CDR3 is 14 amino acids long. Per the germline V gene, CDR1 is LGHNA and CDR2 is YNFKEQ. The V end was cut by 1 base, the J end by 3 bases, with 7 bases between. The CDR3 nucleotides are TGTGCCAGCAGCCAAGTTTCGGATGGAAACACCATATATTTT. Protein sequence: CASSQVSDGNTIYF.

The chain links TRBV28 to TRBJ1-2; TRBD1 might be the D (5 bases). Trimming removed 3 bases from V and 1 base from J, with 9 bases in between. Germline V gene lookup returns CDR1 MDHEN and CDR2 SYDVKM. This CDR3 contains 14 residues. This CDR3 is CASSLMRGNYGYTF. The CDR3 DNA reads TGTGCCAGCAGTTTGATGAGGGGTAACTATGGCTACACCTTC.

As regards this clone: The junction and the germline gene differ at one end; a read error may be behind it. The V and J genes are TRBV5-3 and TRBJ2-2; D not resolved. TRBV5-3 falls under the ORF class, with uncertain function. The CDR3 is 14 amino acids. The CDR3 spells CARSLGSNAGELFF. The DNA for the CDR3 is TGTGCCAGAAGCTTGGGCTCGAACGCCGGGGAGCTGTTTTTT.

V and J are TRBV5-4 and TRBJ2-1; no clear D gene. Between the trimmed V and J ends, which lost 0 bases and 6 bases, there was a span of 7 bases. Germline V CDR1 and CDR2: SGHNT, YYREEE (reference sequence). There are 13 residues in the CDR3. CDR3 coding DNA: TGTGCCAGCAGCTTGGCCACCCCCAATGAGCAGTTCTTC. Amino acid sequence: CASSLATPNEQFF.

V is TRBV19 and J is TRBJ2-7; D could derive from TRBD1 or TRBD2 (5 bases each). From germline, CDR1 is LNHDA and CDR2 SQIVND (reference sequence). With 9 bases removed from V and 7 bases from J, the gap between germline ends came to 19 bases. The CDR3 runs 13 residues. CDR3 nucleotides: TGTGCCAGCGGGAATGGGGCCTTGGGGGAGCAGTACTTC. It yields the protein CASGNGALGEQYF.

A few counts support this clone. The chain joins TRBV12-3 or TRBV12-4 to TRBJ1-3; D is undetermined. With 7 bases removed from V and 4 bases from J, the gap between germline ends came to 11 bases. CDR3 length: 13 amino acids. CDR3 sequence (DNA): TGTGCCAGCACCCCACAACGCGGAAACACCATATATTTT. Translating gives CASTPQRGNTIYF.

The V call is TRBV6-5, the J call TRBJ2-7; the D gene is possibly TRBD2 (6 bases). V was clipped by 7 bases and J by 1 base, with 17 bases between them. The CDR3 runs 15 residues. CDR1 MNHEY and CDR2 SVGAGI come from the germline V gene. CDR3 amino acids: CASTARDSLSYEQYF. The DNA for the CDR3 is TGTGCCAGCACCGCGCGGGACTCACTTTCCTACGAGCAGTACTTC.

The V and J genes are TRBV19 and TRBJ1-1; 7 bases align to TRBD1. The germline V gene has CDR1 LNHDA and CDR2 SQIVND (reference sequence). CDR3 length: 13 residues. V lost 3 bases, J lost 7 bases, and 5 bases stayed unmatched. The CDR3 nucleotides read TGTGCCAGTAGTATTCCCGGGACAGTTGAAGCTTTCTTT. This codes for CASSIPGTVEAFF. The entire variable domain, with the rest obtained from reference TRBV19 and TRBJ1-1, is as follows: DGGITQSPKYLFRKEGQNVTLSCEQNLNHDAMYWYRQDPGQGLRLIYYSQIVNDFQKGDIAEGYSVSREKKESFPLTVTSAQKNPTAFYLCASSIPGTVEAFFGQGTRLTVV.

The chain carries TRBV10-1 and TRBJ1-1; D unresolved. The CDR3 is made up of 12 amino acids. The V gene's germline CDR1 is WNHNN and CDR2 SYGVQD (reference sequence). V dropped 3 bases and J dropped 1 base, with 3 bases sitting between them. The CDR3 region is CASSDPNTEAFF. The CDR3 nucleotides read TGCGCCAGCAGTGACCCGAACACTGAAGCTTTCTTT.

The rearrangement links TRBV6-5 to TRBJ1-1, with D maybe TRBD1 (5 bases). The CDR3 covers 15 residues. Germline-derived CDR1 and CDR2 are MNHEY and SVGAGI. V was clipped by 6 bases and J by 3 bases, with 17 bases between them. CDR3 amino acids: CASRYASQGDTEAFF. DNA for the CDR3: TGTGCCAGCAGGTACGCCTCCCAGGGTGACACTGAAGCTTTCTTT.

The V and J genes are TRBV19 and TRBJ2-3, with D possibly being TRBD2 (6 bases). From germline, CDR1 is LNHDA and CDR2 SQIVND (reference sequence). V shed 5 bases and J shed 1 base, with 10 bases lying between them. The length of the CDR3 is 14 residues. In DNA form, the CDR3 reads TGTGCCAGTAGTTGGTTAGCGGGCACAGATACGCAGTATTTT. Protein sequence: CASSWLAGTDTQYF.

The chain has TRBV7-9 and TRBJ2-3; perhaps TRBD2 as D (6 bases). Trimming took 5 bases from V and 4 from J, leaving 13 bases between them. Per germline, CDR1 SEHNR and CDR2 FQNEAQ (reference sequence). This CDR3 has 14 amino acids. The CDR3 DNA is TGTGCCAGCAGCCTGGGACTGTCCTCAGATACGCAGTATTTT. Translated: CASSLGLSSDTQYF. The full variable domain, in which reference TRBV7-9 and TRBJ2-3 provide the parts outside the CDR3, is DTGVSQNPRHKITKRGQNVTFRCDPISEHNRLYWYRQTLGQGPEFLTYFQNEAQLEKSRLLSDRFSAERPKGSFSTLEIQRTEQGDSAMYLCASSLGLSSDTQYFGPGTRLTVL.

This clone was detected only a few times. The chain recombines TRBV27 with TRBJ2-7; no reliable D call. Germline lookup yields CDR1 MNHEY and CDR2 SMNVEV (reference sequence). The length of the CDR3 is 10 residues. The V gene lost 7 bases and the J gene lost 3 bases, with 4 bases spanning the gap. CDR3 protein: CASTNYEQYF. DNA of the CDR3: TGTGCCAGCACGAACTACGAGCAGTACTTC.

V is TRBV18 and J is TRBJ1-5; 7 positions agree with TRBD1. This CDR3 contains 16 residues. The germline V gene encodes CDR1 KGHSH and CDR2 LQKENI. The junction had 3 bases not matched to a gene; V was cut back by 1 base and J by 0 bases. The CDR3 sequence is CASSPQGALSNQPQHF. The CDR3 DNA reads TGTGCCAGCTCACCACAGGGGGCTCTTAGCAATCAGCCCCAGCATTTT.

The chain combines TRBV5-1 with TRBJ1-1; TRBD1 is a possible D gene (5 bases). Between the trimmed V and J ends, which lost 1 base and 5 bases, there was a span of 15 bases. CDR1 and CDR2 (germline): SGHRS, YFSETQ. This CDR3 is built from 15 residues. The CDR3 sequence is CASSLRGPPTTEAFF. The CDR3 DNA is TGCGCCAGCAGCTTGCGGGGCCCCCCTACAACTGAAGCTTTCTTT. Based on the CDR3 plus reference TRBV5-1 and TRBJ1-1, the full variable domain is KAGVTQTPRYLIKTRGQQVTLSCSPISGHRSVSWYQQTPGQGLQFLFEYFSETQRNKGNFPGRFSGRQFSNSRSEMNVSTLELGDSALYLCASSLRGPPTTEAFFGQGTRLTVV.

A few counts support this clone. This sequence joins TRBV19 and TRBJ2-7; TRBD1 matches at 9 bases. Germline trimming cut 6 bases from V and 5 bases from J; bases unmatched to any gene: 5. Germline loops: CDR1 LNHDA, CDR2 SQIVND (reference sequence). This CDR3 is 13 amino acids long. CDR3 residues: CASRRTGDHEQYF. The CDR3 region has the DNA TGTGCCAGTAGACGGACAGGGGACCACGAGCAGTACTTC.

The chain uses TRBV10-2 and TRBJ1-3, with 9 nucleotides matching TRBD1. After removal of 9 bases from V and 3 bases from J, the junction contained 6 bases not matched to a gene. The CDR3 is 14 residues long. Germline V gene data show CDR1 as WSHSY and CDR2 as SAAADI. CDR3 sequence (DNA): TGCGCCAGTACCGGGACAGGGCTTGGAAACACCATATATTTT. It is translated as CASTGTGLGNTIYF.

The chain carries TRBV11-2 and TRBJ2-7; D gene unclear. This CDR3 has 11 residues. Deletions cut 1 base from V and 6 bases from J, with 4 bases between. The germline V gene has CDR1 SGHAT and CDR2 FQNNGV. Here the CDR3 reads CASSLVVEQYF. As DNA, the CDR3 is TGTGCCAGCAGCTTAGTCGTCGAGCAGTACTTC.